This section outlines one T cell receptor (beta chain) sequence together with its context. Its specificity is not known. This CDR3 comprises 14 residues. The data originate from a study of cytomegalovirus exposure and HLA in healthy donors. Findings and caveats of the study: Analyses of presence/absence relied on an assumption of roughly uniform sequencing depth across donors.

PCR employed 60 Vbeta and 13 Jbeta primers. Profiled with immunoSEQ multiplex PCR; TCRdb holds only in-frame clones, not every one. The sample has some 150,000 clones, roughly 9.6% seen once. The J gene is TRBJ2-1, the V gene TRBV21-1; the table's TRBD2 call for D was not verified on the DNA. TRBV21-1 corresponds to a pseudogene. The sample comprised PBMCs. The TCR sequence derives from a woman in her thirties or forties in good health and CMV-seropositive. CDR3 sequence reads: CASSKDHRRGKQFF. Written as DNA, the CDR3 is TGTGCCAGCAGCAAAGATCATCGGAGGGGAAAGCAGTTCTTC.